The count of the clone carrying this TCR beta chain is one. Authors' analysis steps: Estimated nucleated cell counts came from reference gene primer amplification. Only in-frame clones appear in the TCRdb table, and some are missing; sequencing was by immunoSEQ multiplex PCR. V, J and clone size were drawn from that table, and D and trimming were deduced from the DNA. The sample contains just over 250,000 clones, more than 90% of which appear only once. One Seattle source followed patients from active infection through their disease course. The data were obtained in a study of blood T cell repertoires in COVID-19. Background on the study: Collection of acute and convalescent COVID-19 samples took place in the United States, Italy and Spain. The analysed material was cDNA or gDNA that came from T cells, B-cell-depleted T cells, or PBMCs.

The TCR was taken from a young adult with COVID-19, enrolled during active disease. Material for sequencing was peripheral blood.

CDR3 in DNA: TGTGCCAGCAGCTTCTCGGACTATGGCTACACCTTC. Translating it yields CASSFSDYGYTF. This chain joins TRBV5-6 and TRBJ1-2; D is undetermined. Looked up from germline, CDR1 is SGHDT and CDR2 is YYEEEE. Trimming took 2 bases from V and 3 from J, leaving 5 bases between them. This CDR3 has 12 residues. The variable domain in full, with the rest retrieved from reference TRBV5-6 and TRBJ1-2, is DAGVTQSPTHLIKTRGQQVTLRCSPKSGHDTVSWYQQALGQGPQFIFQYYEEEERQRGNFPDRFSGHQFPNYSSELNVNALLLGDSALYLCASSFSDYGYTFGSGTRLTVV.